Following are 19 T cell receptor beta chains from one sample sequenced in a study of blood T cell repertoires in COVID-19. The protocol was immunoSEQ multiplex PCR, while the TCRdb copy is restricted to in-frame clones and leaves out a portion. The sample shows around 42,000 clones, about four fifths of them seen only once. The sample comprised peripheral blood. The receptors were gathered from a woman in her fifties or sixties with acute or convalescent COVID-19.

The chain combines TRBV14 with TRBJ2-7; 8 nucleotides align to TRBD2. Germline V CDR1 and CDR2: SGHDN, FVKESK. The CDR3 spans 14 residues. V shed 5 bases and J 3 bases; nucleotides not matched to a gene: 6. The CDR3 nucleotides are TGTGCCAGCAGCTGGGCGGGAGGAGGCTACGAGCAGTACTTC. Translated, it gives CASSWAGGGYEQYF.

The chain couples TRBV19 to TRBJ1-1; D is undetermined. The CDR3 has 15 residues. V lost 6 bases, J lost 1 base, and 15 bases lay in between. The germline V gene has CDR1 LNHDA and CDR2 SQIVND (reference sequence). CDR3 nucleotide sequence: TGTGCCAGTAGGGGCCTCACGTCCGGGAACACTGAAGCTTTCTTT. It encodes CASRGLTSGNTEAFF. The entire variable domain, with the rest obtained from reference TRBV19 and TRBJ1-1, is as follows: DGGITQSPKYLFRKEGQNVTLSCEQNLNHDAMYWYRQDPGQGLRLIYYSQIVNDFQKGDIAEGYSVSREKKESFPLTVTSAQKNPTAFYLCASRGLTSGNTEAFFGQGTRLTVV.

The chain links TRBV11-2 to TRBJ2-1; tentatively, D is TRBD2 (6 bases). The length of the CDR3 is 16 residues. Looked up from germline, CDR1 is SGHAT and CDR2 is FQNNGV. Trimming pared 3 bases from V and 0 bases from J, leaving 12 bases between. The CDR3: CASSFSTSFSYNEQFF. The CDR3 DNA reads as TGTGCCAGCAGCTTTTCCACTAGCTTCTCCTACAATGAGCAGTTCTTC.

The CDR3 here is CASSQDAGGNEKLFF. In DNA, the CDR3 is TGTGCCAGCAGCCAAGATGCGGGGGGTAATGAAAAACTGTTTTTT. The rearrangement links TRBV4-2 to TRBJ1-4, with D perhaps TRBD1 (5 bases). CDR3 length equals 15 residues. V was clipped by 0 bases and J by 4 bases, with 9 bases between them. Germline V gene sequence: CDR1 LGHNA, CDR2 YNFKEQ.

V is TRBV5-1 and J is TRBJ1-1, with 9 nucleotides matching TRBD1. CDR3 length: 17 residues. The J segment lost 4 bases and the V segment lost 0 bases, leaving 10 bases of the junction unmatched. Per germline, CDR1 SGHRS and CDR2 YFSETQ. As DNA, the CDR3 is TGCGCCAGCAGCTTGGCTGGGACAGGGTTTTCGGGCACTGAAGCTTTCTTT. It is translated as CASSLAGTGFSGTEAFF.

This sequence joins TRBV2 and TRBJ2-2; the D gene is possibly TRBD2 (5 bases). The V gene lost 8 bases and the J gene lost 4 bases, with 17 bases spanning the gap. The CDR3 consists of 15 residues. Germline CDR1 is SNHLY and CDR2 is FYNNEI. The CDR3: CASGQRRGITGELFF. In nucleotides, the CDR3 is TGTGCCAGCGGGCAGAGACGAGGGATCACCGGGGAGCTGTTTTTT.

This chain joins TRBV18 and TRBJ2-5; D gene unclear. In germline, CDR1 is KGHSH, CDR2 LQKENI. Trimming took off 6 bases at V and 2 bases at J, with 4 bases between the two ends. The CDR3 covers 11 residues. The CDR3 reads CASSHQETQYF. CDR3 in DNA: TGTGCCAGCTCCCATCAAGAGACCCAGTACTTC.

The chain couples TRBV2 to TRBJ2-3, with 8 bases fitting TRBD2. Germline V CDR1 and CDR2: SNHLY, FYNNEI. The CDR3 sequence is 17 residues long. V dropped 6 bases and J dropped 4; count of bases not matched to a gene: 15. In DNA form, the CDR3 reads TGTGCCAGCAGCGCTGGACGGGGGGGCCTTGGCGCAGATACGCAGTATTTT. This codes for CASSAGRGGLGADTQYF. Full variable domain (rest looked up from reference TRBV2 and TRBJ2-3): EPEVTQTPSHQVTQMGQEVILRCVPISNHLYFYWYRQILGQKVEFLVSFYNNEISEKSEIFDDQFSVERPDGSNFTLKIRSTKLEDSAMYFCASSAGRGGLGADTQYFGPGTRLTVL.

This chain joins TRBV21-1 and TRBJ1-2; TRBD1, the D gene given by the table, was not confirmed from the DNA. TRBV21-1 is listed as a pseudogene. The CDR3 spans 18 residues. DNA for the CDR3: TGTGCCAGCAGCAAAGCTCGGACACTTTATTCTCCTAACTATGGCTACACCTTC. Encoded protein: CASSKARTLYSPNYGYTF.

This clone was recorded a few times. V usage is TRBV15 and J usage is TRBJ2-7, with a possible D match to TRBD1 (6 bases). Trimming cost V 4 bases and J 6 bases, with 16 bases left between them. This CDR3 contains 14 residues. Germline V gives CDR1 LNHNV, CDR2 YYDKDF (reference sequence). The CDR3 sequence is CATSMTRDKTEQYF. For the CDR3, the DNA is TGTGCCACCAGCATGACCCGGGACAAAACCGAGCAGTACTTC.

CDR3: CASRTGMNQPQHF. DNA of the CDR3: TGTGCCAGTAGGACAGGGATGAATCAGCCCCAGCATTTT. The V call is TRBV6-5, the J call TRBJ1-5, with TRBD1 matching over 8 bases. Germline-derived CDR1 and CDR2 are MNHEY and SVGAGI. The length of the CDR3 is 13 residues. Unmatched junction bases numbered 5, after V lost 9 bases and J lost 4 bases.

The chain employs TRBV19 and TRBJ1-5; 7 positions match TRBD1. Looked up from germline, CDR1 is LNHDA and CDR2 is SQIVND (reference sequence). The CDR3 totals 13 residues. J gave up 5 bases and V 8 bases, and 6 bases lay outside the gene matches. Here the CDR3 DNA reads TGTGCCAGTTCCCCCGACAGGGATCAGCCCCAGCATTTT. Translated: CASSPDRDQPQHF.

This clone was seen a single time. V usage is TRBV7-2 and J usage is TRBJ2-2; 10 nucleotides align to TRBD1. Per germline, CDR1 SGHTA and CDR2 FQGNSA. Trimming removed 0 bases from V and 3 bases from J; junction bases left unmatched: 1. The CDR3 extends over 16 amino acids. CDR3 nucleotide sequence: TGTGCCAGCAGCTTAGCGGGACAGGGGTACACCGGGGAGCTGTTTTTT. It translates to CASSLAGQGYTGELFF.

The genes are TRBV2 and TRBJ2-1, with a possible D match to TRBD1 (6 bases). Trimming pared 3 bases from V and 0 bases from J, leaving 9 bases between. Germline assignment: CDR1 SNHLY and CDR2 FYNNEI. The CDR3 contains 15 residues. CDR3 in amino acids: CASSEGQGSYNEQFF. As DNA, the CDR3 is TGTGCCAGCAGTGAGGGACAAGGCTCCTACAATGAGCAGTTCTTC.

The rearrangement joins TRBV27 to TRBJ2-2; D is perhaps TRBD1 (7 bases). Trimming took off 5 bases at V and 3 bases at J, with 13 bases between the two ends. Germline CDR1 reads MNHEY; CDR2 reads SMNVEV (reference sequence). CDR3 length: 15 residues. CDR3 in DNA: TGTGCCAGCAGTCGAGGCAGGGGGGACACCGGGGAGCTGTTTTTT. Its protein is CASSRGRGDTGELFF.

The V and J genes are TRBV9 and TRBJ1-1; D is unclear. Trimming removed 4 bases at V and 0 bases at J, with 10 bases between. CDR3 length: 14 residues. The germline V gene encodes CDR1 SGDLS and CDR2 YYNGEE. The CDR3 DNA is TGTGCCAGCAGCATTGGAGGCCTGAACACTGAAGCTTTCTTT. This encodes CASSIGGLNTEAFF.

This chain joins TRBV12-5 and TRBJ1-5; D remains unclear. CDR1 LGHNT and CDR2 FRNRAP come from the germline V gene. The CDR3 runs 13 residues. V lost 2 bases and J lost 5, with 7 bases in between. This CDR3 reads CASGLTQYQPQHF. The CDR3 DNA follows: TGTGCTAGTGGTTTGACACAGTATCAGCCCCAGCATTTT.

The gene calls are TRBV6-5 and TRBJ2-7; 8 bases line up with TRBD1. Trimming at V came to 7 bases and at J to 4 bases, leaving 12 bases not matched to a gene. The CDR3 is 15 amino acids. Germline values: CDR1 MNHEY, CDR2 SVGAGI. The CDR3: CASTQWWQGAYEQYF. In nucleotides, the CDR3 is TGTGCCAGCACTCAGTGGTGGCAGGGGGCATACGAGCAGTACTTC.

The V gene is TRBV6-5, the J gene TRBJ2-1; 11 bases align to TRBD2. The CDR3 runs 16 residues. Germline V lookup: CDR1 MNHEY, CDR2 SVGAGI. V gave up 0 bases and J gave up 9 bases; unmatched junction bases: 7. CDR3 sequence (DNA): TGTGCCAGCAGTTACTCGAGTAGCGGGGGGGCGGGTGAGCAGTTCTTC. This translates into CASSYSSSGGAGEQFF.